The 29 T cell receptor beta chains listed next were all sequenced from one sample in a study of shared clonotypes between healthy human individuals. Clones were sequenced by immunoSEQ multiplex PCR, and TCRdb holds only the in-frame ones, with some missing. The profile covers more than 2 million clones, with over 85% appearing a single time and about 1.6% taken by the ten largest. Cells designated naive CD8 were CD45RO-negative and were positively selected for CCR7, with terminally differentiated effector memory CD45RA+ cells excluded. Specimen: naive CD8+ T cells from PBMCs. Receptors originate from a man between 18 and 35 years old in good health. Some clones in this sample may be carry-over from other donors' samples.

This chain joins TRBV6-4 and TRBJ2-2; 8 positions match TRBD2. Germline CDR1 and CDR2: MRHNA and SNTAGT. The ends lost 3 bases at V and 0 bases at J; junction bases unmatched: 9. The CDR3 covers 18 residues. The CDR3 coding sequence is TGTGCCAGCAGTGAGTTGCTTGCTAGCGGGCCGAACACCGGGGAGCTGTTTTTT. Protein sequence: CASSELLASGPNTGELFF.

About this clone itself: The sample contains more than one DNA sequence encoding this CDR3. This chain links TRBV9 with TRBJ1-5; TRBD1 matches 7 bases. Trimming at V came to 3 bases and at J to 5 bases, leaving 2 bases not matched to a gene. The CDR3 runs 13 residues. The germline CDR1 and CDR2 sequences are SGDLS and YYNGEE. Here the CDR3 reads CASSGQGDQPQHF. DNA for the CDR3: TGTGCCAGCAGCGGCCAGGGGGATCAGCCCCAGCATTTT.

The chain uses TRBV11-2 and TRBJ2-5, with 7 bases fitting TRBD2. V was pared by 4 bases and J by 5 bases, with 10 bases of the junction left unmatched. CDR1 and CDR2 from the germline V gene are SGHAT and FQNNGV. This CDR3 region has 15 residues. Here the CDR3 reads CASSSLAGAVETQYF. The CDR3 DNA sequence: TGTGCCAGCAGCTCCTTGGCGGGAGCGGTGGAGACCCAGTACTTC.

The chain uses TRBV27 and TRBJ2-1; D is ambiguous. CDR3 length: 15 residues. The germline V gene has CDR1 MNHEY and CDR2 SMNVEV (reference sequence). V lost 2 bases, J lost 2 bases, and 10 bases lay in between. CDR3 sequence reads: CASSLVARAYNEQFF. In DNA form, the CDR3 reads TGTGCCAGCAGTTTAGTTGCCCGAGCCTACAATGAGCAGTTCTTC.

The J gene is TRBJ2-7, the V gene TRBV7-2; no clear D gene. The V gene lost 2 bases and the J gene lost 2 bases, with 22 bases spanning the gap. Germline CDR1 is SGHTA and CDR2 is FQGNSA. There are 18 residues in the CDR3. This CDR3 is CASSLLSVRSTQAYEQYF. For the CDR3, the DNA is TGTGCCAGCAGCTTATTATCAGTTCGGAGTACTCAGGCCTACGAGCAGTACTTC.

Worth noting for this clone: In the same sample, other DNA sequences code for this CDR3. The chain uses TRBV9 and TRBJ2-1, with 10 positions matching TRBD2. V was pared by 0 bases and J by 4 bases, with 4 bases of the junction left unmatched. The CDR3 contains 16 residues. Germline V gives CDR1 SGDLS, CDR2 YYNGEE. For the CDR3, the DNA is TGTGCCAGCAGCGTAGCAGGGACTAGCGTGTACAATGAGCAGTTCTTC. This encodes CASSVAGTSVYNEQFF.

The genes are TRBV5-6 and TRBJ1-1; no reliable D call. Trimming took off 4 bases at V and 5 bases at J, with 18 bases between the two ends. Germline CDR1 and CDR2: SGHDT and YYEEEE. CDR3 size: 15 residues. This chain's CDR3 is CASSGPGAGRTEAFF. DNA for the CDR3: TGTGCCAGCAGCGGGCCCGGCGCGGGCCGGACTGAAGCTTTCTTT. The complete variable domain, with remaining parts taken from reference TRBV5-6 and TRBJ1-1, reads DAGVTQSPTHLIKTRGQQVTLRCSPKSGHDTVSWYQQALGQGPQFIFQYYEEEERQRGNFPDRFSGHQFPNYSSELNVNALLLGDSALYLCASSGPGAGRTEAFFGQGTRLTVV.

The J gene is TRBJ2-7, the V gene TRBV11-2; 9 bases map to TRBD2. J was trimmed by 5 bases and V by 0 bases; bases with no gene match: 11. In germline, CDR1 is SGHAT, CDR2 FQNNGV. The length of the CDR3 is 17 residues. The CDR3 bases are TGTGCCAGCAGCTTAGATTTGGGGCGGGAGGGCTTCCACGAGCAGTACTTC. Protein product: CASSLDLGREGFHEQYF.

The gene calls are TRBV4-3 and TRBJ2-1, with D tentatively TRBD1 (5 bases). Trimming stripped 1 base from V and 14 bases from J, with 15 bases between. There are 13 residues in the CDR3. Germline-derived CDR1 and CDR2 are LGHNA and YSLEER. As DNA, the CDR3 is TGCGCCAGCAGCCAAGGTGCAGGGATAGCCAAGTTCTTC. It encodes CASSQGAGIAKFF.

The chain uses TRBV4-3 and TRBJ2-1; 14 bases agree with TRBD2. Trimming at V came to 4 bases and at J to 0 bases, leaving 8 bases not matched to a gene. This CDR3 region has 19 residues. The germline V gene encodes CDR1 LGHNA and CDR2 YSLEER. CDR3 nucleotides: TGCGCCAGCAGCCCCGGACTAGCGGGAGGAACCTTCTCCTACAATGAGCAGTTCTTC. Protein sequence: CASSPGLAGGTFSYNEQFF.

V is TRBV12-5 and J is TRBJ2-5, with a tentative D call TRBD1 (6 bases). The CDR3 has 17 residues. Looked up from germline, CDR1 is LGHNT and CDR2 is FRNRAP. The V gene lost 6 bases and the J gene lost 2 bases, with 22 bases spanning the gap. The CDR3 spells CASGLTTPTGWQETQYF. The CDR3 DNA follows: TGTGCTAGTGGGCTTACCACACCCACAGGGTGGCAAGAGACCCAGTACTTC.

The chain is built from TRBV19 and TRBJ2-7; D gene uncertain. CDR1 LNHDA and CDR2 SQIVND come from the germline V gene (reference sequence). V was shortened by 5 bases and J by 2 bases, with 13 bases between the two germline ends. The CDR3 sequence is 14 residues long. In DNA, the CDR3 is TGTGCCAGTAGTCCTATAGAGACCCCCTACGAGCAGTACTTC. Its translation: CASSPIETPYEQYF.

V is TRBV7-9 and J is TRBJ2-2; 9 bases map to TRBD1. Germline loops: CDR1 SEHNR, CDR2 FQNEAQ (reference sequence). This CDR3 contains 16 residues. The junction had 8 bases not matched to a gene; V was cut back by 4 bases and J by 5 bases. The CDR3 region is CASSSTGGAITGELFF. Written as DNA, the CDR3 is TGTGCCAGCAGCTCAACAGGGGGCGCGATAACCGGGGAGCTGTTTTTT.

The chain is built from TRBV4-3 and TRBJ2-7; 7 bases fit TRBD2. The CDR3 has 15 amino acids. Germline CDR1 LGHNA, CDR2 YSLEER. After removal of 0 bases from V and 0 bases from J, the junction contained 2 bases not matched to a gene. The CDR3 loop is CASSQDGGVSYEQYF. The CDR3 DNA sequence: TGCGCCAGCAGCCAAGATGGGGGGGTCTCCTACGAGCAGTACTTC.

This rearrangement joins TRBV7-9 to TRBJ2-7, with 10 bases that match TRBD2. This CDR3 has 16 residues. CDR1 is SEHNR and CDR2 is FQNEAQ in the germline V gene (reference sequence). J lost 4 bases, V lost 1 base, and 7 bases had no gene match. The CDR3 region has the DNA TGTGCCAGCAGCTTAGAGCTAGGACTAGCGGATTACGAGCAGTACTTC. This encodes CASSLELGLADYEQYF.

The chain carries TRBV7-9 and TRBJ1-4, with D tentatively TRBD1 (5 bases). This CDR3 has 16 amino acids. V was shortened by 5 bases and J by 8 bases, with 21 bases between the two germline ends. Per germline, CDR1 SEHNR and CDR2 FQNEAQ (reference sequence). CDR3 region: CASSPGMSGRGEKLFF. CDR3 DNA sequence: TGTGCCAGCAGCCCCGGGATGAGCGGGCGGGGCGAAAAACTGTTTTTT.

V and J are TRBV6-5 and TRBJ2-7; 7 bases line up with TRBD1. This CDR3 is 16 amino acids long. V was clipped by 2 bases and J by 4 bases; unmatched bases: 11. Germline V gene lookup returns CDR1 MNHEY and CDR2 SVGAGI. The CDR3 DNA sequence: TGTGCCAGCAGTTACGGGCCCGGGACAGAGGATTACGAGCAGTACTTC. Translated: CASSYGPGTEDYEQYF.

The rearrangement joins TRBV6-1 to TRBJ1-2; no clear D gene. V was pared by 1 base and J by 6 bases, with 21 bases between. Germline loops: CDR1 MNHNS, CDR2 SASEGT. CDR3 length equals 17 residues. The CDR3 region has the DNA TGTGCCAGCAGTGAAGATCCGGGTCTGGCCCCTTTCGATGGCTACACCTTC. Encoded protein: CASSEDPGLAPFDGYTF.

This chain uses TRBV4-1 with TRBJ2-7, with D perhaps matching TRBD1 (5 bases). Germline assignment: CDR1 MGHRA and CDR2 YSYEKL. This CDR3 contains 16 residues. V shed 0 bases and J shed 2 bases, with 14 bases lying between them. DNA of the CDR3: TGCGCCAGCAGCCAAGATCAAACAAGGGGAACCTACGAGCAGTACTTC. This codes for CASSQDQTRGTYEQYF.

Here the CDR3 reads CASFAADRKRQPQHF. The CDR3 DNA sequence: TGTGCCAGCTTTGCTGCGGACAGGAAAAGACAGCCCCAGCATTTT. The V and J genes are TRBV7-3 and TRBJ1-5, with TRBD1 matching over 7 bases. V shed 8 bases and J 7 bases; nucleotides not matched to a gene: 14. CDR3 length equals 15 residues. Germline values: CDR1 SGHTA, CDR2 FQGTGA.

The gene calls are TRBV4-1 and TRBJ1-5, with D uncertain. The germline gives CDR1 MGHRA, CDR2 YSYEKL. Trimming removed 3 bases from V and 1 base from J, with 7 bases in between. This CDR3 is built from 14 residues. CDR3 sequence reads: CASSHGESNQPQHF. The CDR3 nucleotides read TGCGCCAGCAGCCACGGGGAGAGCAATCAGCCCCAGCATTTT.

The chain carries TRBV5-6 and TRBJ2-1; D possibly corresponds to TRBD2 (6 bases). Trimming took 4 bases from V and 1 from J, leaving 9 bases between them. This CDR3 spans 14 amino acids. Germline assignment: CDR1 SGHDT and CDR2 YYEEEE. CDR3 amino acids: CASSTGTSYNEQFF. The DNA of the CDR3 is TGTGCCAGCAGCACCGGGACTTCCTACAATGAGCAGTTCTTC.

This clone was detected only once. This chain's CDR3 is CASSSRDKPYEQYF. The CDR3 DNA follows: TGTGCCAGCAGCTCCCGGGACAAACCCTACGAGCAGTACTTC. V is TRBV9 and J is TRBJ2-7; D is possibly TRBD1 (6 bases). Trimming removed 4 bases from V and 2 bases from J, with 13 bases in between. The CDR3 runs to 14 residues. Per the germline V gene, CDR1 is SGDLS and CDR2 is YYNGEE.

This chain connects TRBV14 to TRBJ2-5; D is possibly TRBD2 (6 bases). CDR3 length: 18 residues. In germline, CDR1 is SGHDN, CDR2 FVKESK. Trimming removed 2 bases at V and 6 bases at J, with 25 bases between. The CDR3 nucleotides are TGTGCCAGCAGCCAATCTAATTTGGGGCTAGCGAGAGACAAGACCCAGTACTTC. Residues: CASSQSNLGLARDKTQYF.

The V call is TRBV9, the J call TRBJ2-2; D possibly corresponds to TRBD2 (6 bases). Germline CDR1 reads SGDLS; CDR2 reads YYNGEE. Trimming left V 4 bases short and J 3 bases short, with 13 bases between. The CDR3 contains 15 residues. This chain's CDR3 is CASSFGGVDTGELFF. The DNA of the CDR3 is TGTGCCAGCAGCTTTGGAGGGGTTGACACCGGGGAGCTGTTTTTT.

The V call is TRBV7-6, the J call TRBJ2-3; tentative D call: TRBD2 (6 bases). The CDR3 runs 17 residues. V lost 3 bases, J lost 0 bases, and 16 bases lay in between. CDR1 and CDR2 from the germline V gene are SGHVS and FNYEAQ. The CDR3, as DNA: TGTGCCAGCAGCTTTCTTTCGGCCGGGACTAGCACAGATACGCAGTATTTT. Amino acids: CASSFLSAGTSTDTQYF.

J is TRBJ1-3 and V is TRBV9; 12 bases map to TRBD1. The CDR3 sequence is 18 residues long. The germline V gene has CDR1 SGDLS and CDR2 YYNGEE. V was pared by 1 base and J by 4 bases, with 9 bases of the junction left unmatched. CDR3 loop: CASSVSGTGGASGNTIYF. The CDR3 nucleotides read TGTGCCAGCAGCGTATCCGGGACAGGGGGCGCGTCGGGAAACACCATATATTTT.

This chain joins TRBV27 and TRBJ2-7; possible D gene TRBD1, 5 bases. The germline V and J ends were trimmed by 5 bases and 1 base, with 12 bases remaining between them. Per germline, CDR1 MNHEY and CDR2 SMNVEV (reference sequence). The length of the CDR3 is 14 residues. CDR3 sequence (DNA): TGTGCCAGCAGTCAAAGGACACGTTCCTACGAGCAGTACTTC. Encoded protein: CASSQRTRSYEQYF.

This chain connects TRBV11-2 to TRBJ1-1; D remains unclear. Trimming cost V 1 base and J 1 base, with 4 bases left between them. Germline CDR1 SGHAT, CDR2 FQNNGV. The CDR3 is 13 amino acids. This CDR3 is CASSLAQNTEAFF. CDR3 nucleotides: TGTGCCAGCAGCTTAGCCCAGAACACTGAAGCTTTCTTT.